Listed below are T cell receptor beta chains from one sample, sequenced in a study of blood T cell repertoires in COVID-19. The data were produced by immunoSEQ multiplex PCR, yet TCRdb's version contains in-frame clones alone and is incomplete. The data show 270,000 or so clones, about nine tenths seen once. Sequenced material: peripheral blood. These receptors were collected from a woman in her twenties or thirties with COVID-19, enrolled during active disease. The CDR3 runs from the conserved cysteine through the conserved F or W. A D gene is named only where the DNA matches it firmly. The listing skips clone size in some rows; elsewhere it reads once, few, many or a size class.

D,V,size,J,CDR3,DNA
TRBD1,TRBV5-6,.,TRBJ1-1,CASSLMDREGEAFF,TGTGCCAGCAGCTTGATGGACAGGGAGGGTGAAGCTTTCTTT
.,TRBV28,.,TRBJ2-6,CASSPGSSSGANVLTF,TGTGCCAGCAGTCCCGGGTCTTCCTCTGGGGCCAACGTCCTGACTTTC
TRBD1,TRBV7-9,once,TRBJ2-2,CASRSDRGLPRTGELFF,TGTGCCAGCAGATCTGACAGGGGTCTTCCGAGGACCGGGGAGCTGTTTTTT
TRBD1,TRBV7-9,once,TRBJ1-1,CASSFGTDEAFF,TGTGCCAGCAGCTTTGGGACAGACGAAGCTTTCTTT
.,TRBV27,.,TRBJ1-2,CASSLRRPDLGHGYTF,TGTGCCAGCAGTTTGCGGAGGCCTGATCTAGGGCATGGCTACACCTTC
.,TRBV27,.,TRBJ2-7,CASSWDSTHEQYF,TGTGCCAGCAGTTGGGACTCCACCCACGAGCAGTACTTC
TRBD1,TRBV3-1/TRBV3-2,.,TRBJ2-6,CASSPRDRALSGANVLTF,TGTGCCAGCAGCCCGCGGGACAGGGCACTCTCTGGGGCCAACGTCCTGACTTTC
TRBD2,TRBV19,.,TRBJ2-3,CASSYTTSGAYTDTQYF,TGTGCCAGTAGTTACACCACTAGCGGGGCCTACACAGATACGCAGTATTTT
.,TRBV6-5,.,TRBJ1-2,CASSYSFRTPKGYTF,TGTGCCAGCAGTTACTCTTTCAGAACACCTAAGGGGTACACCTTC
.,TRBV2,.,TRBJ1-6,CASSGQANSPLHF,TGTGCCAGCAGTGGACAGGCTAATTCACCCCTCCACTTT
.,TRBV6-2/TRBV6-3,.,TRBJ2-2,CASSLFLGELFF,TGTGCCAGCAGTTTATTTCTGGGGGAGCTGTTTTTT
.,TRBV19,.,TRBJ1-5,CASSSSYLQVHNQPQHF,TGTGCCAGTAGTTCCTCCTACTTACAGGTCCACAATCAGCCCCAGCATTTT
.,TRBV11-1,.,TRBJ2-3,CASSLGGDTQYF,TGTGCCAGCAGCTTAGGCGGGGATACGCAGTATTTT
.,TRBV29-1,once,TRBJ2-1,CSVEGAGESSYNEQFF,TGCAGCGTTGAGGGGGCAGGGGAGAGCTCCTACAATGAGCAGTTCTTC
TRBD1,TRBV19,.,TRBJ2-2,CATFDRGGGELFF,TGTGCCACCTTCGACAGGGGAGGCGGGGAGCTGTTTTTT